The 23 T cell receptor delta chains presented below share a single source sample, sequenced in a study of gamma-delta T cells after stem cell transplantation. TCRdb processed the RT-PCR reads again with the CATT caller. The sample has some 3,100 delta-chain clones, 8% to 9% seen once. What was sequenced was gamma-delta T cells. These receptor sequences come from a human donor. It is not recorded whose cells these are; they may come from a transplant donor.

Note on this clone: A much bigger clone sits one base away, suggesting this may be a read error. The chain couples TRDV1 to TRDJ1; 11 bases agree with TRDD3. The length of the CDR3 is 15 residues. The V gene's germline CDR1 is TSWWSYY and CDR2 QGS. CDR3 sequence (DNA): TGTGCTCTTGGGGGCTGGGGGATACAGACCGATAGACTCATCTTT. Translation: CALGGWGIQTDRLIF.

V usage is TRDV2 and J usage is TRDJ2; 10 bases match TRDD3. The length of the CDR3 is 15 residues. Losses at the gene ends were 3 bases for V and 4 bases for J; bases not matched to a gene: 4. Per the germline V gene, CDR1 is GEAIGNYY and CDR2 is EKD. The CDR3 region is CACDVLGDQTAQLFF. The CDR3 DNA reads as TGTGCCTGTGACGTACTGGGGGATCAGACAGCACAACTCTTCTTT.

The V gene is TRDV1, the J gene TRDJ1; no firm D call. The CDR3 runs 16 residues. Germline V lookup: CDR1 TSWWSYY, CDR2 QGS. Trimming pared 4 bases from V and 2 bases from J, leaving 17 bases between. The CDR3 is CALGGEFGRVTDKLIF. CDR3 sequence (DNA): TGTGCTCTTGGGGGAGAGTTCGGACGGGTGACCGATAAACTCATCTTT.

This clone counts as medium-sized. A single base separates this from a much larger clone, so it may be a read error. The V gene is TRDV2, the J gene TRDJ3; maybe TRDD3 (5 bases). The CDR3 is made up of 20 amino acids. Germline CDR1 GEAIGNYY, CDR2 EKD. CDR3 DNA: TGTGCCTGTGACACCGTTGGCGGGGTGCTACCCTCCTGGGACACCCGACGGATGTTTTTC. It yields the protein CACDTVGGVLPSWDTRRMFF.

This clone ranks as medium-sized (0.01 to 0.1%). The chain links TRDV2 to TRDJ3, with D perhaps TRDD3 (6 bases). CDR1 and CDR2 (germline): GEAIGNYY, EKD. The CDR3 has 17 residues. The germline V and J ends were trimmed by 0 bases and 0 bases, with 8 bases remaining between them. CDR3 amino acids: CACDTAWGSWDTRQMFF. CDR3 coding DNA: TGTGCCTGTGACACCGCCTGGGGCTCCTGGGACACCCGACAGATGTTTTTC.

This clone has a handful of counts. A far bigger clonotype differs at one base, so this is likely a read error. Within the sample, other DNA sequences also encode this same CDR3. The V gene is TRDV2, the J gene TRDJ3; TRDD3 matches 9 bases. Trimming cost V 0 bases and J 0 bases; bases outside gene matches: 11. The V gene's germline CDR1 is GEAIGNYY and CDR2 EKD. The CDR3 is made up of 21 amino acids. The CDR3 region has the DNA TGTGCCTGTGACACCGTACTAGGGGATACGCGGAGCTCCTGGGACACCCGACAGATGTTTTTC. Translated, it gives CACDTVLGDTRSSWDTRQMFF.

This clone was seen only a few times. A far bigger clonotype differs at one base, so this is likely a read error. The gene calls are TRDV2 and TRDJ3; TRDD3 matches 10 bases. The germline V gene encodes CDR1 GEAIGNYY and CDR2 EKD. This CDR3 region has 18 residues. The DNA of the CDR3 is TGTGCCTGTGACACCCTGGGGGATAGCTCCTGGGACACCCGACAGACGTTTTTC. Protein sequence: CACDTLGDSSWDTRQTFF.

This clone showed up just a few times. The chain recombines TRDV2 with TRDJ1; TRDD3 agrees at 11 bases. Trimming removed 1 base from V and 0 bases from J; junction bases left unmatched: 12. The germline gives CDR1 GEAIGNYY, CDR2 EKD. The CDR3 totals 19 residues. CDR3 DNA: TGTGCCTGTGACACTGGGGGATACGCGGAAGGGCTTTACACCGATAAACTCATCTTT. It yields the protein CACDTGGYAEGLYTDKLIF.

This clone was detected a few times. The protein that TCRdb holds for this DNA derives from a much larger clone and differs from the translated DNA at residue 9, which likely indicates a read error; the protein shown here is translated from the DNA. The sample contains more than one DNA sequence encoding this CDR3. J is TRDJ3 and V is TRDV2, with TRDD3 identical over 10 bases. J was trimmed by 0 bases and V by 1 base; bases with no gene match: 2. Germline values: CDR1 GEAIGNYY, CDR2 EKD. The CDR3 extends over 18 amino acids. CDR3 protein: CACDTGGYASWDTRQMFF. CDR3 in DNA: TGTGCCTGTGACACGGGGGGATACGCCTCCTGGGACACCCGACAGATGTTTTTC.

With regard to this clone: This may stem from a read error, because a much larger clone lies one nucleotide away. Written as DNA, the CDR3 is TGTGCCTGTGACATACTGGGGGATACAGAATTGACAGCACAACTCTTCTTT. The encoded protein is CACDILGDTELTAQLFF. The V gene is TRDV2, the J gene TRDJ2; TRDD3 matches at 12 bases. This CDR3 spans 17 amino acids. Trimming took 2 bases from V and 2 from J; bases not matched to a gene: 5. The germline V gene encodes CDR1 GEAIGNYY and CDR2 EKD.

This clone is medium-sized. This sequence joins TRDV1 and TRDJ2, with D tentatively TRDD3 (6 bases). Germline CDR1 and CDR2: TSWWSYY and QGS. The CDR3 runs to 20 residues. Trimming cost V 1 base and J 0 bases, with 21 bases left between them. The CDR3 region has the DNA TGTGCTCTTGGGGAACCCCTATTTCCAGAGGGATATGCTTTGACAGCACAACTCTTCTTT. Its protein product is CALGEPLFPEGYALTAQLFF.

This clone has a handful of counts. A read error is likely here: a far larger clone is one base away. The sample holds other DNA sequences that translate to the same CDR3. The V and J genes are TRDV2 and TRDJ1, with TRDD3 matching over 8 bases. The length of the CDR3 is 15 residues. Trimming at V came to 1 base and at J to 7 bases, leaving 10 bases not matched to a gene. Germline V gene lookup returns CDR1 GEAIGNYY and CDR2 EKD. The CDR3 coding sequence is TGTGCCTGTGACACGGTCGGCGGGGATACCCGTAAACTCATCTTT. Translating gives CACDTVGGDTRKLIF.

Concerning this clone itself: It differs at one base from a far larger clone, so likely a read error. The V gene is TRDV2, the J gene TRDJ3; 7 bases align to TRDD3. Germline values: CDR1 GEAIGNYY, CDR2 EKD. The CDR3 runs to 19 residues. The CDR3 DNA reads TGTGCCTGTGACACCTGGGGGACCCGGGTCTCCTGGGACACCCGACGGATGTTTTTC. It encodes CACDTWGTRVSWDTRRMFF.

Only a few counts were recorded for this clone. The J gene is TRDJ1, the V gene TRDV1, with TRDD3 identical over 10 bases. The junction had 9 bases not matched to a gene; V was cut back by 1 base and J by 1 base. The germline gives CDR1 TSWWSYY, CDR2 QGS. The CDR3 has 18 residues. CDR3 residues: CALGERLGDTWSTDKLIF. As DNA, the CDR3 is TGTGCTCTTGGGGAACGATTGGGGGATACATGGTCCACCGATAAACTCATCTTT.

In regard to this clone: This likely came from a read error, as a far larger clone is one base away. This CDR3 reads CACATYWGIESSWDTRQMFF. The CDR3 nucleotides read TGTGCCTGTGCCACGTACTGGGGGATAGAAAGCTCCTGGGACACCCGACAGATGTTTTTC. V is TRDV2 and J is TRDJ3; 11 bases match TRDD3. CDR1 GEAIGNYY and CDR2 EKD come from the germline V gene. This CDR3 is 20 amino acids long. After removal of 5 bases from V and 0 bases from J, the junction contained 11 bases not matched to a gene.

This clone came up a few times. This is likely an artifact of a read error, given a far larger clone one base away. This chain links TRDV2 with TRDJ3, with TRDD3 identical over 11 bases. Germline-derived CDR1 and CDR2 are GEAIGNYY and EKD. This CDR3 contains 20 residues. The CDR3 bases are TGTGCCTGTGACACGTACTGGGGGATAGAAAGCTCCTGGGGCACCCGACAGATGTTTTTC. It specifies CACDTYWGIESSWGTRQMFF.

The V call is TRDV2, the J call TRDJ1, with TRDD3 matching 9 bases. The CDR3 consists of 17 residues. Germline CDR1 is GEAIGNYY and CDR2 is EKD. V dropped 4 bases and J dropped 3; count of bases not matched to a gene: 14. CDR3 DNA: TGTGCCTGTGATACGTACTGGGGGAGCTTCCGGGCCGATAAACTCATCTTT. Translation: CACDTYWGSFRADKLIF.

This clone is medium-sized within its sample. Within the sample, other DNA sequences also encode this same CDR3. The rearrangement uses TRDV1 and TRDJ1, with 11 bases fitting TRDD3. In germline, CDR1 is TSWWSYY, CDR2 QGS. The CDR3 covers 15 residues. The V segment lost 4 bases and the J segment 2 bases; nucleotides outside the gene matches: 3. The CDR3 DNA is TGTGCTCTTGGGGGCTGGGGGATACAGACCGATAAACTCATCTTT. It is translated as CALGGWGIQTDKLIF.

This clone turned up a few times. A far larger clone is a single base away, which makes a read error likely. This chain links TRDV2 with TRDJ3, with TRDD3 matching 9 bases. The CDR3 is 21 residues long. V dropped 0 bases and J dropped 0; count of bases not matched to a gene: 11. Germline V CDR1 and CDR2: GEAIGNYY, EKD. CDR3 sequence (DNA): TGTGCCTGTGACACCGCTACGTCTGGGGGATCGGGCTCCTGGGACACCCGACAGATGTTTTTC. Protein sequence: CACDTATSGGSGSWDTRQMFF.

Points on this clone: This may be a read error, as it is one base from a much larger clone. The same CDR3 also results from other DNA sequences found in this sample. V gene TRDV1 combines with J gene TRDJ1; 11 nucleotides line up with TRDD3. With V trimmed by 0 bases and J by 2 bases, 23 bases remained unmatched. CDR3 length: 23 residues. Germline V CDR1 and CDR2: TSWWSYY, QGS. CDR3 nucleotides: TGTGCTCTTGGGGAACTGTCTCGGCTACGGCTTGTACTGGGGGATAGGTTTACCGATAAACTCATCTTT. The encoded protein is CALGELSRLRLVLGDRFTDKLIF.

A word on this clone: A much larger clone lies a single base off, so this may be a read error. This chain uses TRDV2 with TRDJ3, with TRDD3 matching 9 bases. In germline, CDR1 is GEAIGNYY, CDR2 EKD. The CDR3 is 18 amino acids. J was trimmed by 0 bases and V by 3 bases; bases with no gene match: 5. DNA of the CDR3: TGTGCCTGTGACTCCGTACTGGGGGACTCCTGGGACACCCGACAGATGTTTTTC. It specifies CACDSVLGDSWDTRQMFF.

A word on this clone: This DNA's translation differs at residue 8 from TCRdb's protein, which comes from a much larger clone; a read error is likely, and the protein shown is translated from the DNA. V usage is TRDV1 and J usage is TRDJ1, with a weak D call TRDD3 (6 bases). The germline gives CDR1 TSWWSYY, CDR2 QGS. CDR3 length: 18 residues. V was trimmed by 2 bases and J by 7 bases, leaving 26 bases between them. CDR3 sequence: CALGESLGLGIHRGKLIF. The CDR3 bases are TGTGCTCTTGGGGAATCCTTGGGCCTGGGGATCCACCGGGGTAAACTCATCTTT.

This clone was seen a few times. A far larger clone is one nucleotide away, so this likely arose from a read error. This chain joins TRDV2 and TRDJ1; D perhaps matches TRDD3 (6 bases). V lost 0 bases to trimming and J lost 1 base, with 26 bases between them. From germline, CDR1 is GEAIGNYY and CDR2 EKD. The CDR3 loop spans 20 amino acids. The DNA of the CDR3 is TGTGCCTGTGACACCGTACGCCTGGGGAATACTGAGGGAACCACCGATAAACTCATCTTT. Translating it yields CACDTVRLGNTEGTTDKLIF.